Listed here is a single TCR beta chain. Between the trimmed V and J ends, which lost 2 bases and 1 base, there was a span of 7 bases. The germline CDR1 and CDR2 sequences are SQVTM and ANQGSEA. The CDR3 covers 13 residues. Those enrolled in Seattle joined during active infection and were followed longitudinally afterward. This sample was included in a study of blood T cell repertoires in COVID-19. Study summary: COVID-19 samples collected from the United States, Italy and Spain covered acute and convalescent phases. The analysed material was cDNA or gDNA that came from T cells, B-cell-depleted T cells, or PBMCs.

As handled by the study authors: Estimated nucleated cell counts came from reference gene primer amplification. The assay was immunoSEQ multiplex PCR, and TCRdb's table has in-frame clones only and misses some. V and J calls and clone size are those listed in that table; D and trimming were worked out from the DNA. The data hold 150,000 to 200,000 clones, with roughly 79% observed a single time. The rearrangement uses TRBV29-1 and TRBJ2-3; no reliable D call. The sequenced sample was peripheral blood. This TCR came from a woman aged 80 or over with COVID-19, enrolled during active disease. CDR3 in DNA: TGCAGCGTTGAAAGCTTCGGCACAGATACGCAGTATTTT. Protein: CSVESFGTDTQYF.